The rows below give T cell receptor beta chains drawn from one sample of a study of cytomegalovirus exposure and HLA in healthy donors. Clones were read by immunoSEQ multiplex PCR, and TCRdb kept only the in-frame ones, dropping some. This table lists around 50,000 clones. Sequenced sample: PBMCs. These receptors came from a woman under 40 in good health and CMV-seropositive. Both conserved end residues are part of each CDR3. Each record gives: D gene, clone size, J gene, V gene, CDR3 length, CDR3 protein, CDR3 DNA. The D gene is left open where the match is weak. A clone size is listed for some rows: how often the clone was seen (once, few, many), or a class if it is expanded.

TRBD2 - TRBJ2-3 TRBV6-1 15 CASSETSGGADTQYF TGTGCCAGCAGTGAAACTAGCGGGGGGGCCGATACGCAGTATTTT
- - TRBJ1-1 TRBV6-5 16 CASSYSRTGMNTEAFF TGTGCCAGCAGTTACTCCCGCACAGGGATGAACACTGAAGCTTTCTTT
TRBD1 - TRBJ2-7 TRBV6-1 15 CASRSGTDIAYEQYF TGTGCCAGCAGATCTGGGACAGACATCGCCTACGAGCAGTACTTC
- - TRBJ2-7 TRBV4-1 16 CASSQRGTATFYEQYF TGCGCCAGCAGCCAACGCGGGACAGCGACCTTCTACGAGCAGTACTTC
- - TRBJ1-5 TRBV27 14 CASSLLAGPQPQHF TGTGCCAGCAGTTTATTGGCAGGGCCTCAGCCCCAGCATTTT
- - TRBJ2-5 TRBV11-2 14 CASSLTDTQETQYF TGTGCCAGCAGCTTAACCGACACCCAAGAGACCCAGTACTTC
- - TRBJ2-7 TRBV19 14 CASSAGRHGGEQYF TGTGCCAGTAGTGCGGGCCGTCACGGAGGGGAGCAGTACTTC
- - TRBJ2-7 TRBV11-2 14 CASSIAPGSYEQYF TGTGCCAGCAGCATCGCCCCCGGGTCCTACGAGCAGTACTTC
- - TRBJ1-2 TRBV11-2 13 CASSSTGTYGYTF TGTGCCAGCAGCTCCACAGGGACCTATGGCTACACCTTC
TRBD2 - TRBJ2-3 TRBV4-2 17 CASSQDRTSGGVDTQYF TGTGCCAGCAGCCAAGATCGAACTAGCGGGGGCGTAGATACGCAGTATTTT
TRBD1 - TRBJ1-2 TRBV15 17 CATSRDLAGQINYGYTF TGTGCCACCAGCAGAGATCTAGCGGGACAGATTAACTATGGCTACACCTTC
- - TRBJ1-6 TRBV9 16 CASSAEDSYLNSPLHF TGTGCCAGCAGCGCAGAAGACAGTTACCTAAATTCACCCCTCCACTTT
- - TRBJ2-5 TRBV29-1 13 CSVKGWGVETQYF TGCAGCGTGAAGGGGTGGGGGGTTGAGACCCAGTACTTC
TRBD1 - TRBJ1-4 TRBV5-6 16 CASSLTGQGMSEKLFF TGTGCCAGCAGCTTGACCGGACAGGGGATGAGTGAAAAACTGTTTTTT
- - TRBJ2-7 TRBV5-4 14 CASSPGLGSYEQYF TGTGCCAGCAGCCCTGGACTGGGCTCCTACGAGCAGTACTTC
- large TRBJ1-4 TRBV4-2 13 CASSQPDREKLFF TGTGCCAGCAGCCAACCCGACAGGGAAAAACTGTTTTTT
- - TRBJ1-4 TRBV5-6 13 CASSFDGGIELFF TGTGCCAGCAGCTTTGACGGGGGTATCGAACTGTTTTTT
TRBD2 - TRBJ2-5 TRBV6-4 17 CASSPGTSATGTETQYF TGTGCCAGCAGTCCCGGGACTAGCGCCACGGGGACAGAGACCCAGTACTTC
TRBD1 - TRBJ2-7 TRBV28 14 CASTTGGSSYEQYF TGTGCCAGCACTACAGGGGGGAGCTCCTACGAGCAGTACTTC
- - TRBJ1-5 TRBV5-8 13 CASREYSNQPQHF TGTGCCAGCAGAGAGTACAGCAATCAGCCCCAGCATTTT
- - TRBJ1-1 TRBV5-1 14 CASSFGGSNTEAFF TGCGCCAGCAGCTTCGGGGGATCGAACACTGAAGCTTTCTTT
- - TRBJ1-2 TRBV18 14 CASSPFQDSYGYTF TGTGCCAGCTCACCATTTCAGGACAGCTATGGCTACACCTTC
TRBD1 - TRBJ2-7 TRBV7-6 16 CASSSIRDRTNYEQYF TGTGCCAGCAGCTCAATCCGGGACAGAACGAACTACGAGCAGTACTTC
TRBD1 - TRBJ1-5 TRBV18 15 CASSPQGQGDQPQHF TGTGCCAGCTCACCACAGGGACAGGGAGATCAGCCCCAGCATTTT
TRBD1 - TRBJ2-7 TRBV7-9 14 CASSSGTGNWEQYF TGTGCCAGCAGTTCCGGGACAGGGAACTGGGAGCAGTACTTC
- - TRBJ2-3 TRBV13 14 CASSLGRGADTQYF TGTGCCAGCAGCTTGGGGAGGGGGGCAGATACGCAGTATTTT
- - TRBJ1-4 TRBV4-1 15 CASSQGTGGNEKLFF TGCGCCAGCAGCCAAGGGACGGGGGGGAATGAAAAACTGTTTTTT
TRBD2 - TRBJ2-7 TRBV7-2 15 CASSLVASGSYEQYF TGTGCCAGCAGCTTAGTGGCTAGCGGTTCCTACGAGCAGTACTTC
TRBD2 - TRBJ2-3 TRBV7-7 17 CASSRGLAGVMADTQYF TGTGCTAGCAGCAGGGGACTAGCGGGAGTCATGGCAGATACGCAGTATTTT
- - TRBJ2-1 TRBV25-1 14 CASRRTVTASEQFF TGTGCCAGCAGACGGACAGTGACGGCCTCTGAGCAGTTCTTC
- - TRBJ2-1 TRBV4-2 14 CASSQLNRESEQFF TGTGCCAGCAGCCAACTCAACAGGGAGAGTGAGCAGTTCTTC
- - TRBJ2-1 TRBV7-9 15 CASSLVRSSDNEQFF TGTGCCAGCAGCTTAGTGCGGAGCTCCGACAATGAGCAGTTCTTC
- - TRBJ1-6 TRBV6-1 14 CASSDRGYNSPLHF TGTGCCAGCAGTGATAGGGGATATAATTCACCCCTCCACTTT
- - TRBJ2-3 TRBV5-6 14 CASSSWRVRDTQYF TGTGCCAGCAGCTCCTGGAGGGTTCGGGATACGCAGTATTTT
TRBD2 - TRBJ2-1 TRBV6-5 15 CASSLLAGVHNEQFF TGTGCCAGCAGCCTACTAGCGGGGGTACACAATGAGCAGTTCTTC
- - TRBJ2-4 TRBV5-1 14 CASSLGVAKNIQYF TGCGCCAGCAGCTTAGGGGTGGCCAAAAACATTCAGTACTTC
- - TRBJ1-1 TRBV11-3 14 CASSLRGTNTEAFF TGTGCCAGCAGCTTGCGGGGCACGAACACTGAAGCTTTCTTT
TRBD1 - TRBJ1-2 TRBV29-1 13 CSVEDTGAFGYTF TGCAGCGTTGAGGATACAGGGGCGTTTGGCTACACCTTC
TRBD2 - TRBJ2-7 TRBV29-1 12 CSAGGGSYEQYF TGCAGCGCGGGGGGGGGCTCCTACGAGCAGTACTTC